This TCR beta chain was observed in a study of identical twins. All donors comprised healthy Caucasians. The V end was cut by 2 bases, the J end by 4 bases, with 18 bases between. CDR3 length: 16 amino acids. Germline CDR1 reads MNHNY; CDR2 reads SVGAGI (reference sequence). TCRdb redid the calling of the 5' RACE reads with MiXCR, one entry per CDR3 protein. The repertoire holds roughly 690,000 distinct CDR3 sequences, with around 21% as singletons. In addition, the sample was reused for a study of T cells expressing NK-cell markers. That investigation notes: The CD3+CD56-NKG2C+ fraction of a few donors was also led by these clonotypes.

The source of this sequence is a woman aged 18 to 35 in good health. Source material: PBMCs. The chain has TRBV6-6 and TRBJ2-7; D may be TRBD1 (6 bases). CDR3 sequence (DNA): TGTGCCAGCAGTTACACAGGGAGTCCCAGGGATTACGAGCAGTACTTC. Its protein product is CASSYTGSPRDYEQYF.